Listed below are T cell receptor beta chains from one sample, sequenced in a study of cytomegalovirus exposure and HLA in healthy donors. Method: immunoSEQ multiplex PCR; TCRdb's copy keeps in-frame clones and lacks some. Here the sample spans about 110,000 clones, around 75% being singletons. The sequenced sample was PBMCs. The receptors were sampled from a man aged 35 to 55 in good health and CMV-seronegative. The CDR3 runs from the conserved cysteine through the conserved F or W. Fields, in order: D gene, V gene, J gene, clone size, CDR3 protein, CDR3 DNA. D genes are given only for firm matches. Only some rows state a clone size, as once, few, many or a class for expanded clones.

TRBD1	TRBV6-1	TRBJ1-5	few	CASTRGYQPQHF	TGTGCCAGCACCAGGGGGTATCAGCCCCAGCATTTT
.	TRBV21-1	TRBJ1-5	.	CASSKGARGSNQPQHF	TGTGCCAGCAGCAAAGGGGCCAGGGGAAGCAATCAGCCCCAGCATTTT
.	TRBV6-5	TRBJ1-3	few	CASSSQSSGNTIYF	TGTGCCAGCAGTTCACAGAGCTCTGGAAACACCATATATTTT
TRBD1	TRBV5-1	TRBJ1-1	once	CASSPEQGAVRTEAFF	TGCGCCAGCAGCCCCGAGCAGGGGGCAGTGAGGACTGAAGCTTTCTTT
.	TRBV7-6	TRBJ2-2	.	CASSLGGVAGELFF	TGTGCCAGCAGCTTAGGGGGGGTCGCCGGGGAGCTGTTTTTT
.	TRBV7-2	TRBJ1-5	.	CASSVQGTNQPQHF	TGTGCCAGCAGCGTTCAGGGTACCAATCAGCCCCAGCATTTT
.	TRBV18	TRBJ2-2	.	CASLPVEYSTVGTGELFF	TGTGCCAGCCTACCAGTAGAATATTCCACGGTCGGGACCGGGGAGCTGTTTTTT
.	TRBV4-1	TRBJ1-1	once	CASSQDADGNVHPEAFF	TGCGCCAGCAGCCAAGATGCTGACGGGAACGTGCACCCTGAAGCTTTCTTT
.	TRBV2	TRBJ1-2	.	CASSADRLNYGYTF	TGTGCCAGCAGTGCGGACAGACTTAACTATGGCTACACCTTC
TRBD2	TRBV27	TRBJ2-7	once	CASWQHGLAWEQYF	TGTGCCAGCTGGCAACACGGACTAGCGTGGGAGCAGTACTTC
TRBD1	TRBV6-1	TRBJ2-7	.	CASTRSGTGHYEQYF	TGTGCCAGCACCCGATCCGGGACAGGCCACTACGAGCAGTACTTC
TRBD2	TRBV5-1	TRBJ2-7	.	CASSLARSREGMTYEQYF	TGCGCCAGCAGCTTGGCGAGGTCGCGGGAGGGCATGACCTACGAGCAGTACTTC
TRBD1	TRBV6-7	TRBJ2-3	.	CASSYHRQGSCTDTQYF	TGTGCCAGCAGTTACCACCGACAGGGGTCCTGCACAGATACGCAGTATTTT
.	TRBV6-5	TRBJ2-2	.	CASSYPRGGNTGELFF	TGTGCCAGCAGTTACCCGAGGGGGGGGAACACCGGGGAGCTGTTTTTT
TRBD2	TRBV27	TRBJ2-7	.	CASSLSPGLAGNWPYEQYF	TGTGCCAGCAGTTTATCCCCTGGACTAGCGGGAAATTGGCCCTACGAGCAGTACTTC
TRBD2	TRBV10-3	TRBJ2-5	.	CAISEGSGGQETQYF	TGTGCCATCAGTGAGGGTAGCGGGGGACAAGAGACCCAGTACTTC
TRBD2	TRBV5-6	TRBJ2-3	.	CASSADLIAGVYRTDTQYF	TGTGCCAGCAGCGCTGATTTGATAGCGGGAGTCTATCGCACAGATACGCAGTATTTT
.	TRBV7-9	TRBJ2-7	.	CSSSSNLYEQYF	TGTTCCAGCAGTTCCAACTTATACGAGCAGTACTTC
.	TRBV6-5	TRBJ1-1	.	CASSYSWGLNTEAFF	TGTGCCAGCAGTTACTCCTGGGGGCTTAACACTGAAGCTTTCTTT
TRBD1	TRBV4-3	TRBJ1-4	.	CASSQSATGGNEKLFF	TGCGCCAGCAGCCAATCCGCGACAGGGGGTAATGAAAAACTGTTTTTT
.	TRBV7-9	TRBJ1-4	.	CASSLQGEKLFF	TGTGCCAGCAGCTTACAGGGCGAAAAACTGTTTTTT
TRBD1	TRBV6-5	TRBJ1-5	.	CASSLTGPGNQPQHF	TGTGCCAGCAGTTTGACAGGGCCGGGCAATCAGCCCCAGCATTTT
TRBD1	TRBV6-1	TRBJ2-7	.	CASILDRGGSYEQYF	TGTGCCAGCATTCTGGACAGGGGGGGCTCCTACGAGCAGTACTTC
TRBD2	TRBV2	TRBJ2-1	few	CASRGLADYNEQFF	TGTGCCAGCAGGGGACTAGCGGACTACAATGAGCAGTTCTTC
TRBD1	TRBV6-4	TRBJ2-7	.	CASSDLRQGVWEQYF	TGTGCCAGCAGTGATCTCAGACAGGGGGTATGGGAGCAGTACTTC
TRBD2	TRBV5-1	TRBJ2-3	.	CASSPEGLAGDITDTQYF	TGCGCCAGCAGCCCTGAGGGACTAGCGGGAGACATCACAGATACGCAGTATTTT
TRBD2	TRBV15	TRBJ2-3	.	CATSRLAGYTDTQYF	TGTGCCACCAGCAGACTAGCGGGGTACACAGATACGCAGTATTTT
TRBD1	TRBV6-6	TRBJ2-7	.	CASRGRQGYEQYF	TGTGCCAGCAGGGGCAGACAGGGCTACGAGCAGTACTTC